Listed below are T cell receptor beta chains from one sample, sequenced in a study of preoperative IRX-2 immunotherapy in early breast cancer. Clones were read by immunoSEQ multiplex PCR, and TCRdb kept only the in-frame ones, dropping some. The data contain roughly 34,000 clones, nearly 90% of them singletons. The sample here was tumor tissue, taken after IRX-2 immunotherapy. Receptors were obtained from a human donor with breast cancer. CDR3s include the opening cysteine and the closing phenylalanine or tryptophan. The D gene is left open where the match is weak. Rows may omit the clone size; those that give it use once, few, many or a size class.

j_call v_call clone_size d_call cdr3_aa cdr3_nt
TRBJ2-1 TRBV11-3 few NA CASSLPGAYNEQFF TGTGCCAGCAGCTTACCGGGGGCTTACAATGAGCAGTTCTTC
TRBJ1-1 TRBV12-2 NA NA CASRSKPKPGQNTEAFF TGTGCAAGTCGCAGCAAACCTAAACCGGGACAGAACACTGAAGCTTTCTTT
TRBJ2-1 TRBV29-1 once TRBD2 CSVEEVAGFYNEQFF TGCAGCGTTGAAGAGGTAGCGGGCTTCTACAATGAGCAGTTCTTC
TRBJ1-6 TRBV30 NA NA CAWSTNPPIRALHF TGTGCCTGGAGTACTAACCCCCCAATAAGGGCCCTCCACTTT
TRBJ1-4 TRBV29-1 NA NA CSAMGTANEKLFF TGCAGCGCAATGGGGACCGCAAATGAAAAACTGTTTTTT
TRBJ2-2 TRBV6-8 once TRBD1 CASSLQGSAGELFF TGTGCCAGCAGTTTACAGGGGTCGGCCGGGGAGCTGTTTTTT
TRBJ1-3 TRBV6-8 once NA CASATGTSGNTIYF TGTGCCAGCGCGACAGGAACCTCTGGAAACACCATATATTTT
TRBJ1-1 TRBV18 NA NA CASSQQGPEAFF TGTGCCAGCTCCCAACAGGGACCTGAAGCTTTCTTT
TRBJ2-3 TRBV7-5 NA NA CASSPMSGTDTQYF TGTGCCAGCAGCCCTATGAGCGGCACAGATACGCAGTATTTT
TRBJ2-2 TRBV7-6 NA TRBD2 CASSQEIAGETGELFF TGTGCCAGCAGCCAAGAGATAGCGGGGGAAACCGGGGAGCTGTTTTTT
TRBJ1-1 TRBV7-2 once NA CASSSKLNTEAFF TGTGCCAGCAGCTCGAAATTGAACACTGAAGCTTTCTTT
TRBJ1-2 TRBV6-7 NA NA CASSYLGVYGYTF TGTGCCAGCAGTTACTTGGGGGTCTATGGCTACACCTTC
TRBJ1-5 TRBV6-8 NA TRBD1 CASRYGGTGTSNQPQHF TGTGCCAGTAGATACGGGGGGACAGGGACGAGCAATCAGCCCCAGCATTTT
TRBJ1-4 TRBV7-1 once TRBD1 CASSLTSGGFEKLFF TGTGCCAGCAGCTTAACTTCAGGGGGCTTTGAAAAACTGTTTTTT
TRBJ2-6 TRBV6-8 NA NA CASSPFGRNGSGANVLTF TGTGCCAGCAGCCCATTCGGCCGTAACGGGTCTGGGGCCAACGTCCTGACTTTC
TRBJ1-3 TRBV6-8 once NA CASRAQTFGNTIYF TGTGCCAGCAGGGCTCAGACGTTTGGAAACACCATATATTTT
TRBJ1-5 TRBV18 NA NA CASSPPGQEHSNQPQHF TGTGCCAGCTCACCACCCGGACAAGAACATAGCAATCAGCCCCAGCATTTT
TRBJ1-2 TRBV23-1 NA NA CASSQDRVSSPSGYTF TGCGCCAGCAGCCAAGACCGGGTTAGTTCGCCTTCTGGCTACACCTTC
TRBJ1-3 TRBV12-5 NA NA CASATAASGNTIYF TGTGCTAGTGCGACGGCAGCCTCTGGAAACACCATATATTTT
TRBJ2-2 TRBV11-3 NA TRBD2 CASSLTGLVNTGELFF TGTGCCAGCAGCTTAACGGGACTAGTCAACACCGGGGAGCTGTTTTTT
TRBJ2-1 TRBV28 NA TRBD2 CASSLAGTSGVYNEQFF TGTGCCAGCAGTTTAGCGGGGACTAGCGGGGTTTACAATGAGCAGTTCTTC
TRBJ1-1 TRBV19 NA TRBD1 CASIKTGAAEAFF TGTGCCAGTATTAAAACAGGGGCCGCTGAAGCTTTCTTT
TRBJ1-1 TRBV19 NA NA CASSLGAVVMAEAFF TGTGCCAGTAGTCTGGGGGCGGTTGTAATGGCTGAAGCTTTCTTT
TRBJ1-2 TRBV12-5 NA TRBD1 CASGRTGDYGYTF TGTGCTAGTGGCCGGACAGGGGACTATGGCTACACCTTC
TRBJ1-1 TRBV11-3 NA NA CASSVQARDTEAFF TGTGCCAGCAGCGTCCAGGCGCGGGACACTGAAGCTTTCTTT
TRBJ1-2 TRBV28 NA NA CAIPGTANYGYTF TGTGCCATCCCGGGTACGGCTAACTATGGCTACACCTTC